Shown below are 27 T cell receptor beta chains from a single sample sequenced in a study of metastatic and nonmetastatic thyroid tumors. TCRdb recomputed clones from the PCR reads via MiXCR. The sample lists about 7,300 clones; 15% to 20% were seen once. All patients reached thyroid surgery having received no treatment beforehand. Material: adjacent normal tissue. All receptors derive from a female donor with papillary thyroid cancer or a benign thyroid nodule (not recorded which). Some clones in this sample may be carry-over from other donors' samples.

This clone is medium-sized (0.01 to 0.1%) within its sample. The chain has TRBV20-1 and TRBJ1-1, with D possibly being TRBD1 (5 bases). The CDR3 spans 11 residues. Germline V gene sequence: CDR1 DFQATT, CDR2 SNEGSKA (reference sequence). V was clipped by 5 bases and J by 1 base, with 5 bases between them. CDR3 loop: CSAGQNTEAFF. The CDR3 region has the DNA TGCAGTGCTGGACAGAACACTGAAGCTTTCTTT.

This clone is judged medium-sized. The chain combines TRBV14 with TRBJ2-7; 8 bases are shared with TRBD1. The CDR3 spans 16 residues. CDR1 and CDR2 from the germline V gene are SGHDN and FVKESK. Trimming took 3 bases from V and 2 from J; bases not matched to a gene: 9. Here the CDR3 reads CASSQAPGQVTYEQYF. CDR3 in DNA: TGTGCCAGCAGCCAGGCTCCGGGACAGGTCACCTACGAGCAGTACTTC.

The genes are TRBV20-1 and TRBJ2-7; 7 bases fit TRBD1. In germline, CDR1 is DFQATT, CDR2 SNEGSKA (reference sequence). J lost 0 bases, V lost 0 bases, and 5 bases had no gene match. This CDR3 contains 15 residues. In DNA, the CDR3 is TGCAGTGCTAGAGAAAGGGGGCTAAGCTCCTACGAGCAGTACTTC. Translating gives CSARERGLSSYEQYF.

By sample fraction, this clone is medium-sized. Other DNA sequences within the sample encode an identical CDR3. The genes are TRBV20-1 and TRBJ1-1; D is unresolved. Germline CDR1 DFQATT, CDR2 SNEGSKA (reference sequence). This CDR3 has 12 amino acids. V was shortened by 6 bases and J by 3 bases, with 11 bases between the two germline ends. CDR3 in DNA: TGCAGTGCCGTCCTCGGCGACACTGAAGCTTTCTTT. This translates into CSAVLGDTEAFF.

Judged by abundance, this clone is medium-sized. The V call is TRBV11-2, the J call TRBJ1-2, with TRBD1 identical over 7 bases. The CDR3 length is 15 residues. The V gene's germline CDR1 is SGHAT and CDR2 FQNNGV. After removal of 1 base from V and 4 bases from J, the junction contained 6 bases not matched to a gene. The CDR3 region is CASSLGQGIGYGYTF. The DNA for the CDR3 is TGTGCCAGCAGCTTAGGACAGGGAATAGGCTATGGCTACACCTTC.

By share of the sample, this clone is medium-sized (0.01 to 0.1%). The genes are TRBV6-4 and TRBJ1-1; 7 nucleotides agree with TRBD1. The CDR3 runs to 15 residues. Germline V gives CDR1 MRHNA, CDR2 SNTAGT. V shed 6 bases, J shed 1 base, and the junction held 8 bases outside the gene matches. CDR3 DNA sequence: TGTGCCAGCAGGCCCCGGGACAGCGCGAACACTGAAGCTTTCTTT. Translating gives CASRPRDSANTEAFF.

This clone was counted at least ten times. The V and J genes are TRBV3-1 and TRBJ2-7; 7 nucleotides match TRBD1. The CDR3 is 15 amino acids. The junction had 5 bases not matched to a gene; V was cut back by 0 bases and J by 3 bases. Germline values: CDR1 LGHDT, CDR2 YNNKEL (reference sequence). The CDR3 nucleotides are TGTGCCAGCAGCCAAGATTACAGGGGCCACTACGAGCAGTACTTC. It is translated as CASSQDYRGHYEQYF.

This clone has ten or more counts. This may come from a read error, since a much larger clone is one base off. Because it lacks the conserved phenylalanine or tryptophan at the end, this CDR3 is likely a read error. The J gene is TRBJ1-6, the V gene TRBV20-1; D uncertain. This CDR3 spans 16 amino acids. Germline-derived CDR1 and CDR2 are DFQATT and SNEGSKA (reference sequence). Trimming left V 1 base short and J 2 bases short, with 12 bases between. CDR3 DNA sequence: TGCAGTGCTAGAGCCGGGGAGATCGCCTATAATTCACCCCTCCACTCT. This gives the protein CSARAGEIAYNSPLHS.

This clone qualifies as medium-sized (0.01 to 0.1%). V and J are TRBV28 and TRBJ1-2; 7 bases line up with TRBD1. Per the germline V gene, CDR1 is MDHEN and CDR2 is SYDVKM. The length of the CDR3 is 14 residues. The V and J ends lost 7 bases and 4 bases, in that order; junction bases with no gene match: 9. The CDR3 coding sequence is TGTGCCAGCATCTCAGGGGGATCTCCCTATGGCTACACCTTC. It is translated as CASISGGSPYGYTF.

By frequency in the sample, this clone is medium-sized. The chain joins TRBV13 to TRBJ2-3, with D hard to call. Germline CDR1 and CDR2: PRHDT and FYEKMQ (reference sequence). With 6 bases removed from V and 6 bases from J, the gap between germline ends came to 10 bases. The CDR3 runs to 12 residues. CDR3 region: CASRKSPDTQYF. DNA for the CDR3: TGTGCCAGCAGAAAAAGCCCGGATACGCAGTATTTT.

The chain uses TRBV7-6 and TRBJ1-1, with a weak D call TRBD1 (6 bases). This CDR3 is built from 14 residues. CDR1 and CDR2 from the germline V gene are SGHVS and FNYEAQ. V was cut by 5 bases and J by 1 base, with 11 bases left in between. CDR3 sequence: CASSTQGRNTEAFF. DNA for the CDR3: TGTGCCAGCAGCACCCAGGGGCGGAACACTGAAGCTTTCTTT.

The chain recombines TRBV2 with TRBJ2-3, with TRBD2 matching 12 bases. CDR3 length: 21 amino acids. Germline V CDR1 and CDR2: SNHLY, FYNNEI. V shed 6 bases and J 5 bases; nucleotides not matched to a gene: 24. CDR3 sequence (DNA): TGTGCCAGCAGCGAACCCCCGACTAGCGGGAGTCTCAGCGTCGACATAGATACGCAGTATTTT. This sequence encodes CASSEPPTSGSLSVDIDTQYF. The full variable domain, its missing parts supplied by reference TRBV2 and TRBJ2-3, is EPEVTQTPSHQVTQMGQEVILRCVPISNHLYFYWYRQILGQKVEFLVSFYNNEISEKSEIFDDQFSVERPDGSNFTLKIRSTKLEDSAMYFCASSEPPTSGSLSVDIDTQYFGPGTRLTVL.

The chain has TRBV25-1 and TRBJ2-7; D gene unclear. Trimming pared 3 bases from V and 0 bases from J, leaving 9 bases between. Germline CDR1 and CDR2: MGHDK and SYGVNS. The CDR3 extends over 14 amino acids. This CDR3 is CASSDSRASYEQYF. The CDR3 DNA sequence: TGTGCCAGCAGTGATTCCCGGGCCTCCTACGAGCAGTACTTC.

By proportion, this clone is medium-sized (0.01 to 0.1%). This chain connects TRBV20-1 to TRBJ1-5; 7 bases are shared with TRBD1. CDR3 size: 15 residues. In germline, CDR1 is DFQATT, CDR2 SNEGSKA (reference sequence). V lost 6 bases, J lost 6 bases, and 14 bases stayed unmatched. The CDR3 protein is CSADGRQGRAQPQHF. The CDR3 DNA reads as TGCAGTGCAGATGGCCGACAGGGCCGCGCTCAGCCCCAGCATTTT.

This chain links TRBV6-1 with TRBJ2-5; D might be TRBD2 (5 bases). The CDR3 is 13 residues long. Germline V CDR1 and CDR2: MNHNS, SASEGT. V shed 6 bases and J shed 5 bases, with 13 bases lying between them. The CDR3 loop is CASSLEERETQYF. DNA of the CDR3: TGTGCCAGCAGCCTCGAGGAGCGGGAGACCCAGTACTTC.

This chain connects TRBV6-5 to TRBJ2-1, with unresolved D. The CDR3 runs to 12 residues. Germline values: CDR1 MNHEY, CDR2 SVGAGI. Trimming stripped 3 bases from V and 9 bases from J, with 9 bases between. The DNA for the CDR3 is TGTGCCAGCAGTTATGGGTCCGGTGAGCAGTTCTTC. This translates into CASSYGSGEQFF.

In its sample, this clone is medium-sized. The V call is TRBV5-5, the J call TRBJ1-2; TRBD1 might be the D (5 bases). This CDR3 is 15 amino acids long. CDR1 and CDR2 from the germline V gene are SGHKS and YYEKEE (reference sequence). V lost 0 bases to trimming and J lost 0 bases, with 9 bases between them. DNA for the CDR3: TGTGCCAGCAGCTTGGATTGGGGGACTAACTATGGCTACACCTTC. Its protein product is CASSLDWGTNYGYTF. The whole variable domain, remainder taken from reference TRBV5-5 and TRBJ1-2, is DAGVTQSPTHLIKTRGQQVTLRCSPISGHKSVSWYQQVLGQGPQFIFQYYEKEERGRGNFPDRFSARQFPNYSSELNVNALLLGDSALYLCASSLDWGTNYGYTFGSGTRLTVV.

This clone occurred a few times. The CDR3 end shows no conserved phenylalanine or tryptophan, and so a read error is likely. Because the CDR3's place on the DNA is in doubt, the DNA is left out and the CDR3 is given as listed by TCRdb. The genes are TRBV6-1 and TRBJ2-5. The CDR3 spans 11 amino acids, including both terminal residues. The germline V gene encodes CDR1 MNHNS and CDR2 SASEGT. Here the CDR3 reads CASRSKDTQYL.

This clone is deemed medium-sized (0.01 to 0.1%). The chain recombines TRBV28 with TRBJ1-5; tentatively, D is TRBD1 (5 bases). Germline CDR1 is MDHEN and CDR2 is SYDVKM. The CDR3 is made up of 12 amino acids. Trimming cost V 7 bases and J 6 bases, with 10 bases left between them. CDR3 bases: TGTGCCAGCACCCCGAGGGGTCAGCCCCAGCATTTT. Protein sequence: CASTPRGQPQHF.

The chain's CDR3 is CASSAPPSPPETQYF. Written as DNA, the CDR3 is TGTGCCAGCAGTGCACCTCCATCTCCCCCCGAGACCCAGTACTTC. The V call is TRBV2, the J call TRBJ2-5; D remains ambiguous. Trimming left V 4 bases short and J 5 bases short, with 17 bases between. CDR3 length: 15 amino acids. CDR1 is SNHLY and CDR2 is FYNNEI in the germline V gene.

The gene calls are TRBV27 and TRBJ1-4, with 9 nucleotides matching TRBD1. The germline V gene encodes CDR1 MNHEY and CDR2 SMNVEV (reference sequence). The length of the CDR3 is 13 residues. V trimming: 6 bases; J trimming: 7 bases; junction bases outside the gene matches: 3. The CDR3 spells CASRGQGFEKLFF. The CDR3 DNA reads TGTGCCAGCAGGGGACAGGGCTTTGAAAAACTGTTTTTT.

This clone has a handful of counts. V usage is TRBV11-2 and J usage is TRBJ2-7; D uncertain. Deletions cut 2 bases from V and 2 bases from J, with 7 bases between. The germline gives CDR1 SGHAT, CDR2 FQNNGV. The CDR3 covers 13 residues. Written as DNA, the CDR3 is TGTGCCAGCAGCTTACGACGCACCTACGAGCAGTACTTC. Protein sequence: CASSLRRTYEQYF.

In regard to this clone: A much bigger clone sits one base away, suggesting this may be a read error. The chain couples TRBV4-1 to TRBJ2-6; D is uncertain. The CDR3 loop spans 15 amino acids. Germline CDR1 is MGHRA and CDR2 is YSYEKL. In DNA, the CDR3 is TGCGCCAGCAGCAAAGATCCCTCTGGGGCCAACGTCCTGACTTTC. Its protein is CASSKDPSGANVLTF.

This clone showed up many times. The CDR3 spells CASSVGAQSQYF. The CDR3 coding sequence is TGTGCCAGCAGTGTCGGGGCACAATCGCAGTATTTT. The chain recombines TRBV25-1 with TRBJ2-3; D could derive from TRBD1 or TRBD2 (5 bases each). The germline gives CDR1 MGHDK, CDR2 SYGVNS. V dropped 4 bases and J dropped 10 bases, with 12 bases sitting between them. The CDR3 loop spans 12 amino acids.

By share, this clone ranks as medium-sized. V usage is TRBV19 and J usage is TRBJ2-7, with D uncertain. CDR3 length: 14 amino acids. Germline loops: CDR1 LNHDA, CDR2 SQIVND (reference sequence). V gave up 3 bases and J gave up 6 bases, with 15 bases separating them. CDR3 bases: TGTGCCAGTAGTATGAGTCGCGCAGCTGGCGAGCAGTACTTC. Protein sequence: CASSMSRAAGEQYF.

This clone was detected only a few times. In this CDR3 the conserved last residue, phenylalanine or tryptophan, is missing, so a read error is likely. This chain connects TRBV5-6 to TRBJ2-6; D call uncertain. The V end was cut by 3 bases, the J end by 15 bases, with 1 base between. The CDR3 extends over 8 amino acids. CDR1 and CDR2 (germline): SGHDT, YYEEEE. The CDR3 protein is CASSSLTS. CDR3 coding DNA: TGTGCCAGCAGCTCCCTGACTAGC.

The chain joins TRBV4-3 to TRBJ1-5; TRBD1 matches 7 bases. CDR3 length equals 17 residues. Trimming removed 7 bases from V and 0 bases from J; junction bases left unmatched: 12. CDR1 is LGHNA and CDR2 is YSLEER in the germline V gene. The CDR3 coding sequence is TGCGCCAGCATCTTGGGGGACAGCATCAATAGCAATCAGCCCCAGCATTTT. Protein product: CASILGDSINSNQPQHF.